This T cell receptor (beta chain) was sequenced during a study of blood T cells in healthy people across ages. A sample-barcoded 5' primer and a J-beta primer mix were used in a second PCR of about 7 to 11 cycles. TCRdb analysed the 5' RACE reads with MiXCR anew, one entry per CDR3 protein. The sample has 800,000 to 950,000 distinct CDR3 sequences; roughly 29% are singletons. The ends lost 0 bases at V and 4 bases at J; junction bases unmatched: 2. The CDR3 has 13 residues. Per germline, CDR1 DFQATT and CDR2 SNEGSKA (reference sequence). The same sample was also studied in work on T cells of mothers and their children.

This sequence originates from a woman aged 40 to 50 in good health. The gene calls are TRBV20-1 and TRBJ2-7; 8 bases fit TRBD1. Sequencing was done on a sample of blood. The CDR3 spells CSAREQGVYEQYF. The CDR3 DNA sequence: TGCAGTGCTAGAGAACAGGGGGTATACGAGCAGTACTTC.